This is a list of T cell receptor beta chains from one sample in a study of cytomegalovirus exposure and HLA in healthy donors. The repertoire was sequenced with immunoSEQ multiplex PCR; TCRdb's copy has only in-frame clones and lacks some. Here the sample spans around 300,000 clones, 87% being singletons. Sequencing was performed on PBMCs. These TCRs come from a woman aged 25-40 years in good health and CMV-seropositive. The CDR3 runs from the conserved cysteine through the conserved F or W. The D gene is left open where the match is weak. A clone size is listed for some rows: how often the clone was seen (once, few, many), or a class if it is expanded.

-,-,TRBJ2-7,TRBV7-3,CASSLRPTGTRTSYEQYF,TGTGCCAGCAGCTTACGCCCTACCGGGACACGCACTTCCTACGAGCAGTACTTC
-,-,TRBJ2-2,TRBV6-7,CASSYPGLSANTGELFF,TGTGCCAGCAGTTACCCCGGACTTAGCGCGAACACCGGGGAGCTGTTTTTT
-,-,TRBJ2-4,TRBV27,CASSSRTVLAKNIQYF,TGTGCCAGCAGTTCCCGGACAGTTTTAGCCAAAAACATTCAGTACTTC
-,-,TRBJ2-5,TRBV5-1,CASSSGVYQETQYF,TGCGCCAGCAGCTCTGGTGTGTACCAAGAGACCCAGTACTTC
TRBD2,-,TRBJ2-1,TRBV6-5,CASSTGTSSYNEQFF,TGTGCCAGCAGCACCGGGACTAGCTCCTACAATGAGCAGTTCTTC
-,-,TRBJ2-2,TRBV11-2,CASSSQWGGTGELFF,TGTGCCAGCAGCTCCCAGTGGGGCGGCACCGGGGAGCTGTTTTTT
TRBD1,-,TRBJ1-3,TRBV5-1,CASSTGQGNTIYF,TGCGCCAGCAGCACGGGACAGGGAAACACCATATATTTT
TRBD2,-,TRBJ2-2,TRBV11-2,CASSFILGAGGNTGELFF,TGTGCCAGCAGCTTTATTCTTGGGGCGGGAGGGAACACCGGGGAGCTGTTTTTT
TRBD1,-,TRBJ1-2,TRBV4-2,CASSRELLPTGTGLNYGYTF,TGTGCCAGCAGCCGAGAACTACTTCCTACCGGGACAGGGCTAAACTATGGCTACACCTTC
TRBD1,-,TRBJ1-2,TRBV2,CATEQGINYGYTF,TGTGCCACGGAACAGGGGATTAACTATGGCTACACCTTC
TRBD1,-,TRBJ2-1,TRBV9,CASRSRQGRNEQFF,TGTGCCAGCAGGTCGCGACAGGGGAGAAATGAGCAGTTCTTC
TRBD1,-,TRBJ1-2,TRBV5-6,CASLYRDRTYGYTF,TGTGCCAGCTTATACCGGGACAGGACCTATGGCTACACCTTC
-,once,TRBJ2-2,TRBV6-5,CASSYGGGALTGELFF,TGTGCCAGCAGTTACGGGGGAGGCGCCCTGACCGGGGAGCTGTTTTTT
-,-,TRBJ1-4,TRBV7-9,CASSLGPSWKNEKLFF,TGTGCCAGCAGCTTAGGACCTAGTTGGAAGAATGAAAAACTGTTTTTT
-,-,TRBJ1-4,TRBV7-8,CASSPLNRVGEKLFF,TGTGCCAGCAGCCCACTCAACAGGGTTGGTGAAAAACTGTTTTTT
TRBD1,many,TRBJ2-5,TRBV6-1,CASSSGQGMETQYF,TGTGCCAGCAGTTCGGGACAGGGAATGGAGACCCAGTACTTC
TRBD1,-,TRBJ2-3,TRBV4-1,CASSQDQGALTDTQYF,TGCGCCAGCAGCCAAGATCAGGGGGCTTTGACAGATACGCAGTATTTT
-,-,TRBJ2-7,TRBV29-1,CSVELGITGTYEQYF,TGCAGCGTTGAATTGGGGATCACAGGCACCTACGAGCAGTACTTC
-,-,TRBJ2-3,TRBV27,CASSPTDTQYF,TGTGCCAGCAGTCCCACAGATACGCAGTATTTT
TRBD2,-,TRBJ2-2,TRBV10-3,CAIRPGLAGARRGPNTGELFF,TGTGCCATCAGACCGGGACTAGCGGGAGCAAGAAGAGGCCCAAACACCGGGGAGCTGTTTTTT
-,-,TRBJ2-3,TRBV11-3,CASSLGGLDTQYF,TGTGCCAGCAGCTTAGGGGGCCTGGATACGCAGTATTTT
-,-,TRBJ1-6,TRBV7-6,CASSLSSYNSPLHF,TGTGCCAGCAGCTTAAGCTCCTATAATTCACCCCTCCACTTT
-,-,TRBJ1-4,TRBV2,CASRALTATNEKLFF,TGTGCCAGCAGGGCCCTGACGGCAACTAATGAAAAACTGTTTTTT
TRBD1,once,TRBJ1-2,TRBV4-2,CASSQVSETGHYGYTF,TGTGCCAGCAGCCAAGTATCGGAGACAGGGCACTATGGCTACACCTTC
TRBD2,-,TRBJ2-2,TRBV11-1,CASSLVSGRPGTGELFF,TGTGCCAGCAGCTTAGTAAGCGGGAGGCCGGGCACCGGGGAGCTGTTTTTT
-,-,TRBJ2-3,TRBV7-2,CASSPQAGGGDTQYF,TGTGCCAGCAGCCCCCAGGCCGGCGGGGGCGATACGCAGTATTTT
-,-,TRBJ2-5,TRBV2,CASSDRLVETQYF,TGTGCCAGCAGTGACCGACTAGTAGAGACCCAGTACTTC
-,-,TRBJ1-5,TRBV28,CASSSPGAGQPQHF,TGTGCCAGCAGCTCGCCCGGGGCGGGTCAGCCCCAGCATTTT
TRBD1,-,TRBJ1-5,TRBV18,CASSPPGTGQNQPQHF,TGTGCCAGCTCACCCCCCGGGACAGGGCAGAATCAGCCCCAGCATTTT
TRBD2,-,TRBJ2-3,TRBV13,CASSSGGSTDTQYF,TGTGCCAGCAGCTCCGGGGGGTCCACAGATACGCAGTATTTT
TRBD1,-,TRBJ2-7,TRBV4-2,CASSPQTGELSYEQYF,TGTGCCAGCAGCCCCCAGACAGGGGAGCTCTCCTACGAGCAGTACTTC
-,-,TRBJ2-7,TRBV25-1,CASSEEVFSSYEQYF,TGTGCCAGCAGTGAAGAGGTATTTAGCTCCTACGAGCAGTACTTC
-,-,TRBJ2-7,TRBV30,CAWSGHRESAYEQYF,TGTGCCTGGAGTGGGCATAGGGAATCGGCCTACGAGCAGTACTTC
-,-,TRBJ2-1,TRBV28,CASSLDSDEQFF,TGTGCCAGCAGTTTAGACAGTGATGAGCAGTTCTTC
TRBD1,-,TRBJ2-7,TRBV28,CASRGQGNGEQYF,TGTGCCAGCAGGGGACAGGGAAATGGCGAGCAGTACTTC
TRBD2,once,TRBJ2-3,TRBV6-5,CASSYLAGGGDTQYF,TGTGCCAGCAGTTACCTAGCGGGGGGGGGTGATACGCAGTATTTT
-,once,TRBJ2-3,TRBV13,CASSLKADTQYF,TGTGCCAGCAGCTTAAAGGCAGATACGCAGTATTTT
-,-,TRBJ2-7,TRBV7-9,CASSLVASDYEQYF,TGTGCCAGCAGCTTAGTGGCTAGCGACTACGAGCAGTACTTC
-,-,TRBJ2-3,TRBV29-1,CSLRGTDTQYF,TGCAGCCTGAGGGGCACAGATACGCAGTATTTT
-,-,TRBJ2-1,TRBV9,CASSVHGTYNEQFF,TGTGCCAGCAGCGTACATGGGACCTACAATGAGCAGTTCTTC
TRBD1,few,TRBJ2-7,TRBV7-8,CASSQDRGSYEQYF,TGTGCCAGCAGCCAAGACAGGGGATCGTACGAGCAGTACTTC
-,-,TRBJ1-1,TRBV28,CASSQPSGAFF,TGTGCCAGCAGCCAACCTTCAGGTGCTTTCTTT
TRBD1,-,TRBJ2-1,TRBV27,CASSPQGSLYNEQFF,TGTGCCAGCAGTCCACAGGGGAGTTTGTACAATGAGCAGTTCTTC
TRBD1,-,TRBJ2-1,TRBV9,CASSVAGTGAEQFF,TGTGCCAGCAGCGTTGCCGGGACAGGGGCTGAGCAGTTCTTC
TRBD1,-,TRBJ2-7,TRBV27,CASVGQVGYEQYF,TGTGCCAGCGTTGGACAGGTGGGTTACGAGCAGTACTTC
-,-,TRBJ1-6,TRBV7-3,CASSLDRGNSPLHF,TGTGCCAGCAGCTTAGACCGGGGTAATTCACCCCTCCACTTT
-,-,TRBJ1-1,TRBV6-1,CASRLTVNTEAFF,TGTGCCAGCAGGTTGACAGTGAACACTGAAGCTTTCTTT
-,-,TRBJ1-5,TRBV7-8,CASSRTDSNQPQHF,TGTGCCAGCAGCCGTACAGATAGCAATCAGCCCCAGCATTTT
-,-,TRBJ1-6,TRBV6-1,CASTDTISSYNSPLHF,TGTGCCAGCACTGACACCATTTCGTCCTATAATTCACCCCTCCACTTT